This entry lists 31 T cell receptor beta chains sequenced from one sample in a study of beta chain features in type 1 diabetes. Reverse transcribing all isolated RNA meant expressed TCRB transcripts were sequenced. Sequencing used immunoSEQ multiplex PCR; TCRdb keeps in-frame clones, though not all of them. The sample lists 900,000 or so clones; around a sixth were seen once. The sequenced sample was naive CD4+ T cells from blood. The receptors here all came from a young woman in good health.

A few counts support this clone. The chain joins TRBV7-2 to TRBJ2-7; D assignment may be TRBD1 or TRBD2 (5 bases each). This CDR3 is built from 14 residues. V lost 3 bases to trimming and J lost 3 bases, with 12 bases between them. Germline loops: CDR1 SGHTA, CDR2 FQGNSA. CDR3 sequence: CASSLGTRDYEQYF. The CDR3 DNA is TGTGCCAGCAGCTTGGGGACCCGAGACTACGAGCAGTACTTC.

There are a few counts of this clone. The chain is built from TRBV19 and TRBJ1-2; D ambiguous. CDR1 is LNHDA, CDR2 SQIVND, per germline (reference sequence). With 5 bases removed from V and 6 bases from J, the gap between germline ends came to 16 bases. This CDR3 is built from 14 residues. The CDR3 spells CASSPRRGPDGYTF. The CDR3 DNA is TGTGCCAGTAGTCCTCGCCGAGGGCCGGATGGCTACACCTTC.

This clone turned up a few times. The chain links TRBV2 to TRBJ2-7; 8 nucleotides match TRBD2. The CDR3 sequence is 14 residues long. The V and J ends lost 6 bases and 2 bases, in that order; junction bases with no gene match: 6. Germline CDR1 SNHLY, CDR2 FYNNEI. CDR3 sequence (DNA): TGTGCCAGCAGGGGACTAGTCGGCGCCTACGAGCAGTACTTC. Its protein product is CASRGLVGAYEQYF.

This rearrangement joins TRBV7-9 to TRBJ2-5; D not certain. The CDR3 is 12 amino acids. Trimming removed 1 base at V and 7 bases at J, with 7 bases between. CDR1 and CDR2 from the germline V gene are SEHNR and FQNEAQ (reference sequence). DNA of the CDR3: TGTGCCAGCAGCTTAGGCCCGGGGACCCAGTACTTC. The encoded protein is CASSLGPGTQYF.

J is TRBJ2-4 and V is TRBV28; D gene unclear. Trimming stripped 8 bases from V and 0 bases from J, with 23 bases between. This CDR3 region has 18 residues. From germline, CDR1 is MDHEN and CDR2 SYDVKM. CDR3: CASSAFSGILIAKNIQYF. CDR3 DNA sequence: TGTGCCAGCTCAGCCTTCAGTGGGATACTTATAGCCAAAAACATTCAGTACTTC.

The chain joins TRBV28 to TRBJ1-2, with 10 bases lining up with TRBD1. This CDR3 region has 14 residues. Trimming removed 6 bases from V and 8 bases from J; junction bases left unmatched: 9. Looked up from germline, CDR1 is MDHEN and CDR2 is SYDVKM. The DNA for the CDR3 is TGTGCCAGCAGGGATGGGACAGGGGCGTGGGGCTACACCTTC. Protein: CASRDGTGAWGYTF.

This clone was observed a few times. The chain is built from TRBV5-1 and TRBJ1-1; the D gene is possibly TRBD1 (6 bases). Germline CDR1 SGHRS, CDR2 YFSETQ. V shed 0 bases and J shed 5 bases, with 11 bases lying between them. CDR3 length: 14 residues. The chain's CDR3 is CASSLGVRGTEAFF. The CDR3 DNA reads TGCGCCAGCAGCTTGGGGGTCAGGGGAACTGAAGCTTTCTTT.

This clone was picked up a small number of times. This same CDR3 is encoded by further DNA sequences in the sample. This sequence joins TRBV20-1 and TRBJ2-7; D may be TRBD2 (5 bases). The germline V and J ends were trimmed by 3 bases and 4 bases, with 7 bases remaining between them. Germline V CDR1 and CDR2: DFQATT, SNEGSKA (reference sequence). This CDR3 has 11 residues. The CDR3: CSASAGYEQYF. The CDR3 nucleotides read TGCAGTGCTAGTGCGGGTTACGAGCAGTACTTC.

This clone was recorded a few times. The V call is TRBV9, the J call TRBJ1-2, with 8 nucleotides matching TRBD1. The ends lost 1 base at V and 3 bases at J; junction bases unmatched: 2. CDR1 and CDR2 from the germline V gene are SGDLS and YYNGEE. This CDR3 is 14 amino acids long. The CDR3 sequence is CASSVSGGDYGYTF. The CDR3 DNA follows: TGTGCCAGCAGCGTATCAGGGGGCGACTATGGCTACACCTTC.

V and J are TRBV27 and TRBJ2-1, with 7 positions matching TRBD1. The CDR3 spans 16 residues. The V segment lost 0 bases and the J segment 7 bases; nucleotides outside the gene matches: 9. Germline lookup yields CDR1 MNHEY and CDR2 SMNVEV (reference sequence). This chain's CDR3 is CASSLSRGGARNEQFF. The CDR3 nucleotides are TGTGCCAGCAGTTTATCGAGAGGGGGCGCGCGAAATGAGCAGTTCTTC.

This CDR3 is CASRLGLFYNEQFF. Here the CDR3 DNA reads TGTGCCAGCAGACTAGGACTCTTTTACAATGAGCAGTTCTTC. J is TRBJ2-1 and V is TRBV6-6, with a possible D match to TRBD2 (5 bases). The CDR3 contains 14 residues. V was cut by 6 bases and J by 4 bases, with 13 bases left in between. Germline V lookup: CDR1 MNHNY, CDR2 SVGAGI (reference sequence).

The chain joins TRBV5-1 to TRBJ1-2; perhaps TRBD1 as D (5 bases). V lost 0 bases to trimming and J lost 2 bases, with 11 bases between them. Germline CDR1 reads SGHRS; CDR2 reads YFSETQ. This CDR3 has 15 residues. The CDR3 DNA reads as TGCGCCAGCAGCTTGGGCCCCGACAGAAACTATGGCTACACCTTC. Its protein product is CASSLGPDRNYGYTF.

The genes are TRBV2 and TRBJ2-1; 10 nucleotides align to TRBD1. This CDR3 comprises 13 residues. Germline V lookup: CDR1 SNHLY, CDR2 FYNNEI. V was clipped by 7 bases and J by 4 bases; unmatched bases: 1. The DNA for the CDR3 is TGTGCCAGCACGGGACAGGGGTACAATGAGCAGTTCTTC. The encoded protein is CASTGQGYNEQFF.

The chain has TRBV19 and TRBJ2-2; D ambiguous. The CDR3 has 14 residues. The V end was cut by 7 bases, the J end by 0 bases, with 9 bases between. The germline V gene has CDR1 LNHDA and CDR2 SQIVND (reference sequence). The CDR3 reads CASKSGPNTGELFF. CDR3 nucleotides: TGTGCCAGTAAGTCAGGACCGAACACCGGGGAGCTGTTTTTT.

Written as DNA, the CDR3 is TGCGCCAGCAGCGGGGACAGGGGGCACACTGAAGCTTTCTTT. Its translation is CASSGDRGHTEAFF. The chain combines TRBV5-1 with TRBJ1-1; 12 nucleotides match TRBD1. The V gene's germline CDR1 is SGHRS and CDR2 YFSETQ. V shed 4 bases, J shed 3 bases, and the junction held 1 base outside the gene matches. The length of the CDR3 is 14 residues.

The rearrangement links TRBV10-3 to TRBJ2-2; 11 bases match TRBD1. V shed 9 bases and J 7 bases; nucleotides not matched to a gene: 10. This CDR3 is built from 15 residues. Germline loops: CDR1 ENHRY, CDR2 SYGVKD. Here the CDR3 reads CAINRDRGFDGELFF. CDR3 DNA sequence: TGTGCCATAAACCGGGACAGGGGGTTTGACGGGGAGCTGTTTTTT.

This clone was seen more than once but under ten times. The V call is TRBV7-8, the J call TRBJ2-2, with 10 bases aligning to TRBD1. The germline CDR1 and CDR2 sequences are SGHVS and FQNEAQ. V lost 3 bases and J lost 2; bases outside the gene matches: 12. CDR3 size: 19 residues. The CDR3 sequence: CASSLSTGTGVINTGELFF. In DNA, the CDR3 is TGTGCCAGCAGCTTGAGCACCGGGACAGGGGTCATCAACACCGGGGAGCTGTTTTTT.

This clone was seen a few times. The rearrangement uses TRBV9 and TRBJ1-4; D not resolved. Germline lookup yields CDR1 SGDLS and CDR2 YYNGEE. The CDR3 covers 13 residues. V gave up 2 bases and J gave up 4 bases, with 6 bases separating them. CDR3 in DNA: TGTGCCAGCAGCGTGGACCTTAATGAAAAACTGTTTTTT. It specifies CASSVDLNEKLFF.

This chain connects TRBV7-9 to TRBJ1-1; D remains unclear. CDR1 and CDR2 (germline): SEHNR, FQNEAQ (reference sequence). The CDR3 is 12 residues long. Trimming shortened V by 2 bases and J by 11 bases, and 12 bases separated the two germline ends. The CDR3 region is CASSLPERGAFF. The CDR3 DNA sequence: TGTGCCAGCAGCTTACCCGAGCGAGGGGCTTTCTTT.

The rearrangement joins TRBV29-1 to TRBJ1-1, with 7 bases lining up with TRBD1. Germline V CDR1 and CDR2: SQVTM, ANQGSEA. The V gene end was trimmed by 5 bases and the J gene end by 4 bases; junction bases not matched to a gene: 7. The CDR3 is 13 residues long. The CDR3 loop reads CSVHRAGGTEAFF. CDR3 bases: TGCAGCGTTCACAGGGCAGGGGGCACTGAAGCTTTCTTT.

The rearrangement uses TRBV19 and TRBJ1-5, with no clear D. Germline lookup yields CDR1 LNHDA and CDR2 SQIVND (reference sequence). This CDR3 is 12 amino acids long. V lost 3 bases to trimming and J lost 13 bases, with 13 bases between them. The CDR3 DNA is TGTGCCAGTAGTATTTCCAGGCTCGTTCAGCATTTT. This translates into CASSISRLVQHF.

This clone was detected a few times. The J gene is TRBJ2-6, the V gene TRBV5-4; tentatively, D is TRBD1 (5 bases). Trimming removed 4 bases at V and 2 bases at J, with 10 bases between. The germline gives CDR1 SGHNT, CDR2 YYREEE (reference sequence). The CDR3 loop spans 15 amino acids. The chain's CDR3 is CASSGTGTGANVLTF. The CDR3 DNA sequence: TGTGCCAGCAGCGGAACAGGCACTGGGGCCAACGTCCTGACTTTC.

V gene TRBV28 combines with J gene TRBJ2-2; 8 nucleotides agree with TRBD2. Trimming at V came to 3 bases and at J to 4 bases, leaving 1 base not matched to a gene. This CDR3 is 14 amino acids long. Germline assignment: CDR1 MDHEN and CDR2 SYDVKM. DNA of the CDR3: TGTGCCAGCAGTTTGGCGGGAGGCACCGGGGAGCTGTTTTTT. This sequence encodes CASSLAGGTGELFF.

The CDR3 region is CASNKLAGGAQETQYF. CDR3 nucleotides: TGCGCCAGCAATAAACTAGCGGGAGGTGCTCAAGAGACCCAGTACTTC. The chain recombines TRBV10-2 with TRBJ2-5, with 12 bases matching TRBD2. The V gene end was trimmed by 7 bases and the J gene end by 2 bases; junction bases not matched to a gene: 8. This CDR3 comprises 16 residues. Germline V gives CDR1 WSHSY, CDR2 SAAADI.

This clone was observed a few times. The chain uses TRBV5-6 and TRBJ2-2; D could derive from TRBD1 or TRBD2 (6 bases each). Germline CDR1 is SGHDT and CDR2 is YYEEEE. The V gene lost 1 base and the J gene lost 6 bases, with 16 bases spanning the gap. The CDR3 contains 16 residues. The CDR3 DNA reads as TGTGCCAGCAGCTTGCCCAGGGGAGGTCATCCCGGGGAGCTGTTTTTT. This encodes CASSLPRGGHPGELFF.

The chain is built from TRBV10-3 and TRBJ2-1; D could derive from TRBD1 or TRBD2 (5 bases each). The germline V gene has CDR1 ENHRY and CDR2 SYGVKD. The CDR3 sequence is 16 residues long. V was cut by 10 bases and J by 0 bases, with 19 bases left in between. CDR3 region: CATKARGESSYNEQFF. The CDR3 DNA sequence: TGTGCCACCAAGGCACGGGGCGAGAGCTCCTACAATGAGCAGTTCTTC.

This clone was observed a few times. J is TRBJ1-1 and V is TRBV5-1, with D uncertain. The CDR3 runs to 14 residues. Trimming removed 3 bases from V and 2 bases from J, with 11 bases in between. Germline CDR1 is SGHRS and CDR2 is YFSETQ. CDR3 DNA: TGCGCCAGCAGCTCCACCAACAGCAACACTGAAGCTTTCTTT. Translating gives CASSSTNSNTEAFF.

This clone was observed a few times. V gene TRBV7-9 combines with J gene TRBJ1-2; TRBD1 might be the D (5 bases). Germline assignment: CDR1 SEHNR and CDR2 FQNEAQ (reference sequence). The CDR3 runs 15 residues. The germline V and J ends were trimmed by 5 bases and 5 bases, with 18 bases remaining between them. The CDR3 DNA sequence: TGTGCCAGCAGCACCGGGACCGAGCTTGGGTATGGCTACACCTTC. As protein: CASSTGTELGYGYTF.

This clone occurred a few times. This sequence joins TRBV29-1 and TRBJ2-4, with D unresolved. Germline CDR1 SQVTM, CDR2 ANQGSEA. Trimming left V 6 bases short and J 8 bases short, with 20 bases between. There are 14 residues in the CDR3. CDR3 DNA sequence: TGCAGCGTGAAAGAGGTCGCCGGTACCCACATTCAGTACTTC. Protein product: CSVKEVAGTHIQYF.

This clone was found a few times. The chain joins TRBV6-1 to TRBJ2-7; D possibly matches TRBD1 or TRBD2 (5 bases each). The CDR3 has 13 residues. Trimming took 10 bases from V and 2 from J, leaving 15 bases between them. Per the germline V gene, CDR1 is MNHNS and CDR2 is SASEGT. CDR3 coding DNA: TGTGCCACCTTACCCGGGACCACCTACGAGCAGTACTTC. It codes for CATLPGTTYEQYF.

The rearrangement uses TRBV2 and TRBJ1-1; no definite D call. The germline V gene encodes CDR1 SNHLY and CDR2 FYNNEI. Trimming shortened V by 8 bases and J by 1 base, and 11 bases separated the two germline ends. CDR3 length equals 13 residues. The CDR3 reads CASGPGPNTEAFF. In nucleotides, the CDR3 is TGTGCCAGCGGTCCCGGGCCGAACACTGAAGCTTTCTTT.